The T cell receptor beta chain described here comes from a study of blood T cell repertoires in COVID-19. The V gene end was trimmed by 6 bases and the J gene end by 3 bases; junction bases not matched to a gene: 5. The CDR3 contains 14 residues. In germline, CDR1 is ENHRY, CDR2 SYGVKD. This table comes from immunoSEQ multiplex PCR, and its TCRdb copy is limited to in-frame clones, with some not included. The data show around 100,000 clones, around four fifths seen once. The specimen was peripheral blood. The chain carries TRBV10-3 and TRBJ1-5; 7 nucleotides align to TRBD1. The TCR comes from a woman aged 70-85 years with acute or convalescent COVID-19. CDR3: CAIRPGTDNQPQHF. CDR3 nucleotide sequence: TGTGCCATCAGACCTGGGACAGACAATCAGCCCCAGCATTTT.